A selection of T cell receptor beta chains follows, all from one sample in a study of T cells after yellow fever vaccination. TCRdb independently ran MiXCR on the 5' RACE reads; one entry per CDR3 protein. This table holds a few hundred thousand distinct CDR3 sequences, less than 8.5% found once. The source was CD4+ T cells sorted from PBMCs, collected 15 days after the yellow fever booster vaccination. The receptor source for this set is a man aged 25-45 years who received the YFV17D yellow fever vaccine. Both conserved end residues are part of each CDR3. The D gene is left open where the match is weak. The size field is filled for only some rows; it gives once, few, many or a size class.

D gene,clone size,V gene,J gene,CDR3 protein,CDR3 DNA
.,few,TRBV24-1,TRBJ2-4,CATSDPGAPDIQYF,TGTGCCACCAGTGATCCCGGGGCCCCAGACATTCAGTACTTC
.,few,TRBV6-2/TRBV6-3,TRBJ2-1,CASSYSPDSSYNEQFF,TGTGCCAGCAGTTACTCACCTGACAGCTCCTACAATGAGCAGTTCTTC
.,.,TRBV6-1,TRBJ1-2,CASSFEVSLYGYTF,TGTGCCAGCAGCTTTGAGGTATCCCTCTATGGCTACACCTTC
TRBD2,few,TRBV6-2/TRBV6-3,TRBJ2-1,CASSYNRREGLDNEQFF,TGTGCCAGCAGTTACAACCGACGGGAGGGCCTAGACAATGAGCAGTTCTTC
TRBD2,.,TRBV29-1,TRBJ2-1,CSVQPSGGLRNEQFF,TGCAGCGTCCAGCCTAGCGGCGGCCTGCGCAATGAGCAGTTCTTC
TRBD2,many,TRBV11-2,TRBJ2-3,CASSTIGLAALPGSTDTQYF,TGTGCCAGCAGCACTATAGGACTAGCGGCACTCCCAGGGAGCACAGATACGCAGTATTTT
TRBD2,.,TRBV4-2,TRBJ2-2,CASSLFGKRELNGGELFF,TGTGCCAGCAGCCTCTTTGGGAAGCGGGAGCTTAATGGCGGGGAGCTGTTTTTT
.,many,TRBV12-3/TRBV12-4,TRBJ2-1,CASSLVGSSYNEQFF,TGTGCCAGCAGCTTAGTCGGGAGCTCCTACAATGAGCAGTTCTTC
.,few,TRBV5-1,TRBJ1-2,CASTGLEYGYTF,TGCGCCAGCACGGGGTTGGAGTATGGCTACACCTTC
.,many,TRBV11-2,TRBJ2-2,CASSSQTWTGELFF,TGTGCCAGCAGCTCTCAAACGTGGACCGGGGAGCTGTTTTTT
.,many,TRBV4-3,TRBJ2-4,CASSLGTFGNIQYF,TGCGCCAGCAGCTTAGGGACCTTTGGAAACATTCAGTACTTC
.,few,TRBV7-2,TRBJ2-5,CASRLEETQYF,TGTGCCAGCAGACTAGAAGAGACCCAGTACTTC
TRBD2,.,TRBV5-1,TRBJ2-1,CASSLPSGSGEQFF,TGCGCCAGCAGCTTGCCTAGCGGGAGTGGGGAGCAGTTCTTC
TRBD2,.,TRBV30,TRBJ2-2,CAWGLALSANTGELFF,TGTGCCTGGGGACTAGCTTTGTCCGCGAACACCGGGGAGCTGTTTTTT
.,few,TRBV6-5,TRBJ2-6,CASSFQTNPGANVLTF,TGTGCCAGCAGTTTCCAGACAAACCCTGGGGCCAACGTCCTGACTTTC
.,.,TRBV6-2/TRBV6-3,TRBJ2-6,CASSSGISGANVLTF,TGTGCCAGCAGTTCCGGAATCTCTGGGGCCAACGTCCTGACTTTC
.,many,TRBV11-2,TRBJ2-1,CASSLGQRHEQFF,TGTGCCAGCAGCTTGGGGCAGCGACATGAGCAGTTCTTC
.,many,TRBV5-1,TRBJ2-2,CASSFSEAGELFF,TGCGCCAGCAGCTTTAGTGAGGCCGGGGAGCTGTTTTTT
TRBD2,.,TRBV7-2,TRBJ2-3,CASSLKREWDTQYF,TGTGCCAGCAGCCTAAAGCGGGAGTGGGATACGCAGTATTTT
TRBD2,few,TRBV5-4,TRBJ2-1,CASSKGLAGSYNEQFF,TGTGCCAGCAGCAAGGGACTAGCGGGCTCCTACAATGAGCAGTTCTTC
.,.,TRBV20-1,TRBJ2-5,CSARDPTSQETQYF,TGCAGTGCTAGAGACCCGACTAGCCAAGAGACCCAGTACTTC
.,many,TRBV7-2,TRBJ2-7,CASSLVTSVANEQYF,TGTGCCAGCAGCTTAGTAACTAGTGTCGCTAACGAGCAGTACTTC
.,.,TRBV5-1,TRBJ2-5,CASSFGQDKETQYF,TGCGCCAGCAGCTTTGGTCAGGATAAAGAGACCCAGTACTTC
.,many,TRBV20-1,TRBJ1-5,CSASSVSNSNQPQHF,TGCAGTGCTAGTTCGGTCTCAAATAGCAATCAGCCCCAGCATTTT
TRBD2,.,TRBV7-4,TRBJ2-7,CASSSPGLAESYEQYF,TGTGCCAGCAGCTCACCGGGACTAGCGGAAAGCTACGAGCAGTACTTC
.,few,TRBV18,TRBJ2-4,CASSPQGLNKNIQYF,TGTGCCAGCTCACCCCAGGGACTGAACAAAAACATTCAGTACTTC
TRBD2,many,TRBV29-1,TRBJ2-1,CSGAAAGGPSEQFF,TGCAGCGGGGCGGCAGCGGGAGGGCCCAGTGAGCAGTTCTTC
.,.,TRBV20-1,TRBJ1-4,CSARGATYEKLFF,TGCAGTGCTAGGGGTGCGACGTATGAAAAACTGTTTTTT
.,.,TRBV5-1,TRBJ1-5,CASSYPIQRQPQHF,TGCGCCAGCAGCTACCCGATCCAACGCCAGCCCCAGCATTTT
TRBD1,.,TRBV28,TRBJ2-1,CASSSGGTGFKNEQFF,TGTGCCAGCTCCTCAGGGGGGACAGGGTTTAAAAATGAGCAGTTCTTC
TRBD1,many,TRBV7-2,TRBJ1-6,CASSAPRDRNSPLHF,TGTGCCAGCAGCGCTCCCCGGGACAGAAATTCACCCCTCCACTTT
.,.,TRBV10-2,TRBJ2-7,CASSPYGEQYF,TGCGCCAGCAGTCCTTACGGGGAGCAGTACTTC
.,.,TRBV2,TRBJ2-7,CASSESTARNYEQYF,TGTGCCAGCAGTGAATCTACAGCACGGAACTACGAGCAGTACTTC
TRBD2,few,TRBV7-8,TRBJ2-7,CASSPDVGAGGQDEQYF,TGTGCCAGCAGTCCCGACGTAGGCGCGGGAGGGCAGGACGAGCAGTACTTC
.,few,TRBV20-1,TRBJ1-2,CSAQRRLTNYGYTF,TGCAGTGCACAAAGACGGTTAACTAACTATGGCTACACCTTC
TRBD2,.,TRBV5-1,TRBJ2-7,CASSPSGSGEQYF,TGCGCCAGCAGCCCCAGCGGGAGTGGCGAGCAGTACTTC
TRBD1,many,TRBV20-1,TRBJ2-5,CSALRQGETQYF,TGCAGTGCCCTAAGACAGGGAGAGACCCAGTACTTC
TRBD1,.,TRBV10-3,TRBJ2-1,CAISPGQGANEQFF,TGTGCCATCAGTCCGGGACAGGGAGCCAATGAGCAGTTCTTC
TRBD1,.,TRBV20-1,TRBJ2-1,CKGQGESSYNEQFF,TGCAAAGGACAGGGGGAAAGCTCCTACAATGAGCAGTTCTTC
.,.,TRBV30,TRBJ2-3,CAWMRGRDGLSTDTQYF,TGTGCCTGGATGCGGGGCCGGGACGGGTTGAGCACAGATACGCAGTATTTT
TRBD1,few,TRBV6-6,TRBJ1-2,CAATGNYGYTF,TGTGCCGCGACAGGGAACTATGGCTACACCTTC
.,few,TRBV7-2,TRBJ2-5,CASSWRTGGEETQYF,TGTGCCAGCAGCTGGCGGACAGGAGGGGAAGAGACCCAGTACTTC
TRBD2,.,TRBV15,TRBJ2-3,CATSREGLAPDTQYF,TGTGCCACCAGCAGAGAGGGACTAGCGCCCGATACGCAGTATTTT
TRBD2,many,TRBV29-1,TRBJ2-1,CSAGSGEVKFF,TGCAGCGCCGGAAGCGGGGAGGTGAAGTTCTTC
.,many,TRBV7-9,TRBJ2-5,CASPQDVQETQYF,TGTGCCAGCCCCCAGGACGTCCAAGAGACCCAGTACTTC
TRBD1,many,TRBV20-1,TRBJ1-2,CSGSKGAVGYTF,TGCAGTGGGTCAAAGGGGGCGGTTGGCTACACCTTC
TRBD1,.,TRBV5-6,TRBJ2-5,CASSPQGVLETQYF,TGTGCCAGCAGCCCCCAGGGGGTCCTGGAGACCCAGTACTTC
TRBD2,few,TRBV7-9,TRBJ2-3,CASSLGLAVLDTQYF,TGTGCCAGCAGCTTAGGGCTAGCGGTTTTGGATACGCAGTATTTT
.,.,TRBV19,TRBJ2-7,CASTKGDGSSYEQYF,TGTGCCAGTACTAAAGGGGACGGAAGCTCCTACGAGCAGTACTTC
TRBD2,many,TRBV6-4,TRBJ2-1,CASSAGTSGYNEQFF,TGTGCCAGCAGCGCCGGGACTAGCGGATACAATGAGCAGTTCTTC
.,many,TRBV18,TRBJ2-7,CASSPPLPYSSYEQYF,TGTGCCAGCTCACCACCCCTTCCGTACAGCTCCTACGAGCAGTACTTC
.,.,TRBV3-1,TRBJ2-2,CASSQERSGTGELFF,TGTGCCAGCAGCCAAGAAAGGTCGGGCACCGGGGAGCTGTTTTTT
.,many,TRBV6-2/TRBV6-3,TRBJ2-7,CASRYTGGDEQYF,TGTGCCAGCAGATATACAGGAGGTGACGAGCAGTACTTC
.,few,TRBV5-4,TRBJ2-1,CASSLRDLYNEQFF,TGTGCCAGCAGCTTGAGGGACTTATACAATGAGCAGTTCTTC